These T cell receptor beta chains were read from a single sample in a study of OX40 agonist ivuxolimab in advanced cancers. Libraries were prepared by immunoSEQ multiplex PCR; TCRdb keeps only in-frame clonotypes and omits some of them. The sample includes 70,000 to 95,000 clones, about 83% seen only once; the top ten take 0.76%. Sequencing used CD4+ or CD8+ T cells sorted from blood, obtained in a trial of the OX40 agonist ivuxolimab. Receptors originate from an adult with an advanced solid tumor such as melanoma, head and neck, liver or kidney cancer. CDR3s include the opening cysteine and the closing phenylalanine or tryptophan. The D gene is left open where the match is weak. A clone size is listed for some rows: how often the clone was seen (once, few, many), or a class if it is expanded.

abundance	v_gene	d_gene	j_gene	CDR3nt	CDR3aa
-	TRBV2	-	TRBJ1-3	TGTGCCAGCAGGCACAGGGATAACTCTGGAAACACCATATATTTT	CASRHRDNSGNTIYF
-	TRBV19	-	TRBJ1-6	TGTGCCAGTAGTACCCCCACCCTTACGGGGTCACCCCTCCACTTT	CASSTPTLTGSPLHF
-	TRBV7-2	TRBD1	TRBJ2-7	TGTGCCAGCAGCTTAGGGTTGGGAAGGGGGCTGTACGAGCAGTACTTC	CASSLGLGRGLYEQYF
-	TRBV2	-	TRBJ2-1	TGTGCCAGCAAGTTTAGCGGCAATGAGCAGTTCTTC	CASKFSGNEQFF
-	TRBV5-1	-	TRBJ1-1	TGCGCCAGCAGCTTGAGTGGTCTGGGTGACACTGAAGCTTTCTTT	CASSLSGLGDTEAFF
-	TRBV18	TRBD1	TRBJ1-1	TGTGCCAGCTCACCCGGACAGGGGGAGACTGAAGCTTTCTTT	CASSPGQGETEAFF
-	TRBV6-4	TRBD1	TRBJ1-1	TGTGCCAGCAGTCTCAAGGACAGGGGCGGAATGAACACTGAAGCTTTCTTT	CASSLKDRGGMNTEAFF
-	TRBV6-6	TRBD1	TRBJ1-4	TGTGCCAGCAGAGGACAGGAGGCAACTAATGAAAAACTGTTTTTT	CASRGQEATNEKLFF
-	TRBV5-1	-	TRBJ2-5	TGCGCCAGCAGCTTGAACCGAGGGGAGGAGACCCAGTACTTC	CASSLNRGEETQYF
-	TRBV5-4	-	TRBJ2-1	TGTGCCAGCAGCTTGATCGTCAGGGGTGAGCAGTTCTTC	CASSLIVRGEQFF
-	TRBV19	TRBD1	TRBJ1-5	TGTGCCAGTAACCTACAGGGGCCCCTTAGCAATCAGCCCCAGCATTTT	CASNLQGPLSNQPQHF
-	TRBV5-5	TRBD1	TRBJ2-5	TGTGCCAGCACCCGCGAGGGGACAGGGGGCTTCGAGACCCAGTACTTC	CASTREGTGGFETQYF
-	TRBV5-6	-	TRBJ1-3	TGTGCCAGCAGCTTGCTAGGGGATAGAGGAAACACCATATATTTT	CASSLLGDRGNTIYF
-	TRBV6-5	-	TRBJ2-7	TGTGCCAGCAGTCCCTCCGGGACAAGCTCCTACGAGCAGTACTTC	CASSPSGTSSYEQYF
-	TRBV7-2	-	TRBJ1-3	TGTGCCAGCAGTCCGAGACAGCGCTCTGGAAACACCATATATTTT	CASSPRQRSGNTIYF
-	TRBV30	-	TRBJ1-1	TGTGCCTGGACCATTACGGGTCCCGCGAAAGCTTTCTTT	CAWTITGPAKAFF
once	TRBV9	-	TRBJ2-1	TGTGCCAGCAGCCCCCGGGCGGCAGTATACAATGAGCAGTTCTTC	CASSPRAAVYNEQFF
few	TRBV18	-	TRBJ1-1	TGTGCCAGCTCCCTACGATTCGACGTGAACACTGAAGCTTTCTTT	CASSLRFDVNTEAFF
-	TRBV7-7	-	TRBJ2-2	TGTGCTAGCAGCCGAGGGGGGACCGGGGAGCTGTTTTTT	CASSRGGTGELFF
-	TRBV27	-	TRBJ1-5	TGTGCCAGCAGTTTATCACAGAATAGCAATCAGCCCCAGCATTTT	CASSLSQNSNQPQHF
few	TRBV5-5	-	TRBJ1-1	TGTGCCAGCAGCCCGGGGGACCGGGGGGGCACTGAAGCTTTCTTT	CASSPGDRGGTEAFF
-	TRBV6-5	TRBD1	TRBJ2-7	TGTGCCAGCAGTTCCGGGACAGGCACCTACGAGCAGTACTTC	CASSSGTGTYEQYF
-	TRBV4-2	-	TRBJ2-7	TGTGCCAGCAGCCCGGGACTAGAGGGGGCAGGAGACGAGCAGTACTTC	CASSPGLEGAGDEQYF
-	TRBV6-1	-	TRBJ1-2	TGTGCCAGCAGTGAAGTTGGGACGTTTGGCTACACCTTC	CASSEVGTFGYTF
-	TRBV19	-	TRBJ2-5	TGTGCCAGTAGTATAGGGAGCGGGGAGACCCAGTACTTC	CASSIGSGETQYF
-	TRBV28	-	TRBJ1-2	TGTGCCAGCAGTATCGGGACGGGAGCTAACTATGGCTACACCTTC	CASSIGTGANYGYTF
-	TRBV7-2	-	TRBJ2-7	TGTGCCAGCAGCTTAGAAGTTCGGTACGAGCAGTACTTC	CASSLEVRYEQYF
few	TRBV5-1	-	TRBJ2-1	TGCGCCAGCACCCAGGGGAACCCCTACAATGAGCAGTTCTTC	CASTQGNPYNEQFF
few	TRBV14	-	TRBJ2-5	TGTGCCAGCAGCCAAGGCGGGGGCAAAGGAGAGGAGACCCAGTACTTC	CASSQGGGKGEETQYF
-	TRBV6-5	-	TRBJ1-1	TGTGCCAGCAGTGAAACAGGGCTTGAAGCTTTCTTT	CASSETGLEAFF
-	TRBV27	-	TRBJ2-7	TGTGCCAGCAGTTTAATGGGGAACTCCTACGAGCAGTACTTC	CASSLMGNSYEQYF
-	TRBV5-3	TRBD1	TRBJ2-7	TGTGCCAGAGCCGGGACAGGGTTACACGAGCAGTACTTC	CARAGTGLHEQYF
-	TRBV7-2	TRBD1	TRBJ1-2	TGTGCCAGCAGCTTAGGTTCTTCACAGGGGATGATTAACTATGGCTACACCTTC	CASSLGSSQGMINYGYTF
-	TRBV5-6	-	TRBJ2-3	TGTGCCAGCAGCACATACCCGGACGTAACAGATACGCAGTATTTT	CASSTYPDVTDTQYF
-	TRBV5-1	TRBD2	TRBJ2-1	TGCGCCAGCAGCTTGGCCGGAGCGGGAGGGATTGAGCAGTTCTTC	CASSLAGAGGIEQFF
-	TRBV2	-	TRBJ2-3	TGTGCCAGCAGGGACAGATCCCTAATAGGAGATACGCAGTATTTT	CASRDRSLIGDTQYF
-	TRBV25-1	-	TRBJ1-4	TGTGCCAGCACCACCAGCGGAAGTCGGGAAAAACTGTTTTTT	CASTTSGSREKLFF
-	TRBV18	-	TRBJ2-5	TGTGCCAGCTCACCACCTGCGTTAGCAGAGACCCAGTACTTC	CASSPPALAETQYF
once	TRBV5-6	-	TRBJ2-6	TGTGCCAGCAGCTTCGGGGAAAGGGCCAACGTCCTGACTTTC	CASSFGERANVLTF
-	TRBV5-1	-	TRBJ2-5	TGCGCCAGCAGCGCCGGGAGGACCCAGTACTTC	CASSAGRTQYF
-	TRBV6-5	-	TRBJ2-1	TGTGCCAGCAGTTACTTCTTCGACAGGCCCTATGAGCAGTTCTTC	CASSYFFDRPYEQFF
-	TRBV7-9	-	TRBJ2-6	TGTGCCAGCAGCCCAGCGAGCAACCCTGGGGCCAACGTCCTGACTTTC	CASSPASNPGANVLTF